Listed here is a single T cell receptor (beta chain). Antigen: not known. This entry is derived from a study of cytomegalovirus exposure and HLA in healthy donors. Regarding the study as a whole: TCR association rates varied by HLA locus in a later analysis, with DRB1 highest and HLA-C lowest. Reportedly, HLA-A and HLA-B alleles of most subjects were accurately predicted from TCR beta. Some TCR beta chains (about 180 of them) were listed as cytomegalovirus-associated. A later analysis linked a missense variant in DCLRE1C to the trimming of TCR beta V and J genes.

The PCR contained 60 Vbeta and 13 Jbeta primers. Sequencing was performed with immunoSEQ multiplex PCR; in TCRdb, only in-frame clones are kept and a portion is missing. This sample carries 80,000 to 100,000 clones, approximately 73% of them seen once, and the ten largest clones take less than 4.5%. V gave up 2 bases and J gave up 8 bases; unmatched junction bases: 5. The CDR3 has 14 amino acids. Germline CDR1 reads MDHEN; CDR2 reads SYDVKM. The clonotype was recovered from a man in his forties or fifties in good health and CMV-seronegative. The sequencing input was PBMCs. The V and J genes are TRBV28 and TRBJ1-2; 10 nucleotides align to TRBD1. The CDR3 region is CASSLRQGAWGYTF. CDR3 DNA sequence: TGTGCCAGCAGTTTAAGACAGGGGGCGTGGGGCTACACCTTC.